The clone carrying this T cell receptor beta chain came up a few times. These data originate in a study of T cell clonotyping in hematopoietic cell transplantation. Time point noted: recipient sample about 28 days before transplant, after cytoreduction. The data were produced by immunoSEQ multiplex PCR, yet TCRdb's version contains in-frame clones alone and is incomplete. Among about 13,000 clones listed, over 70% were seen once. This TCR was sampled from a man in his sixties with acute myeloid leukemia. Some clones in this sample may be carry-over from other donors' samples. Sequenced material: peripheral blood mononuclear cells, taken before stem cell transplant.

The CDR3 DNA reads as TGTGCCAGCCAAAGCTGGGGAGACACTGAAGCTTTCTTT. It is translated as CASQSWGDTEAFF. V gene TRBV6-5 combines with J gene TRBJ1-1; D is ambiguous. Germline CDR1 and CDR2: MNHEY and SVGAGI. The CDR3 consists of 13 residues. The V and J ends lost 8 bases and 3 bases respectively, with 13 bases between them.